The sequence of this T cell receptor beta chain was determined in a study of identical twins. Study results and caveats: Whereas memory repertoires showed no such difference, abundant cord blood beta clonotypes carried fewer insertions. Monozygotic twin pairs showed more out-of-frame TCR alpha sharing than models estimated. Partial confounding of zero-insertion analyses by invariant MAIT and iNKT cells was possible. Alpha sequences that were out-of-frame and twin-shared showed an excess of low generation probability.

The CDR3 sequence is 16 residues long. Germline V gene data show CDR1 as SGHRS and CDR2 as YFSETQ. One entry per CDR3 protein results from TCRdb running MiXCR on the 5' RACE reads. The table has around 1.7 million distinct CDR3 sequences, around a third seen once. Concerning this clonotype itself: Its antigen is still unknown. At one end the junction does not follow the germline gene, possibly because of a read error.

The rearrangement links TRBV5-1 to TRBJ2-2, with TRBD1 identical over 8 bases. This TCR came from a newborn girl in good health. The sample taken for sequencing was cord blood. The DNA of the CDR3 is TGCGCCAGCAGCTTCCCGGACAGGGTCATCACCGGGGGGCTGTTTTTT. This gives the protein CASSFPDRVITGGLFF. The whole variable domain, filled in from reference TRBV5-1 and TRBJ2-2, reads KAGVTQTPRYLIKTRGQQVTLSCSPISGHRSVSWYQQTPGQGLQFLFEYFSETQRNKGNFPGRFSGRQFSNSRSEMNVSTLELGDSALYLCASSFPDRVITGGLFFGEGSRLTVL.